The 16 T cell receptor beta chains below all came from one sample that was sequenced in a study of shared clonotypes between healthy human individuals. CD8 cells classed as naive were CD45RO-negative and positively selected for CCR7, excluding terminally differentiated effector memory CD45RA+ cells. Clones were read by immunoSEQ multiplex PCR, and TCRdb kept only the in-frame ones, dropping some. The sample records around 2,000,000 clones, approximately 95% being singletons. Sequenced input: naive CD8+ T cells sorted from blood. These receptors all come from a man between 18 and 29 years old in good health.

J is TRBJ2-2 and V is TRBV29-1; possibly TRBD2 for D (5 bases). Trimming removed 3 bases at V and 2 bases at J, with 7 bases between. CDR3 length equals 13 residues. Germline-derived CDR1 and CDR2 are SQVTM and ANQGSEA. The CDR3, as DNA: TGCAGCGTTGACGGGATTAACACCGGGGAGCTGTTTTTT. Amino acids: CSVDGINTGELFF.

The CDR3 loop is CASSFQPGFPYEQYF. CDR3 DNA: TGTGCCAGCAGCTTCCAACCAGGATTTCCCTACGAGCAGTACTTC. The chain uses TRBV9 and TRBJ2-7; D is undetermined. The CDR3 runs 15 residues. Trimming cost V 4 bases and J 2 bases, with 16 bases left between them. Germline-derived CDR1 and CDR2 are SGDLS and YYNGEE.

The V gene is TRBV10-3, the J gene TRBJ2-3, with 10 bases matching TRBD1. The germline gives CDR1 ENHRY, CDR2 SYGVKD. The CDR3 runs to 15 residues. Germline trimming cut 5 bases from V and 3 bases from J; bases unmatched to any gene: 5. CDR3 sequence: CAISPGTGVTDTQYF. Here the CDR3 DNA reads TGTGCCATCAGTCCCGGGACAGGGGTTACAGATACGCAGTATTTT.

V is TRBV28 and J is TRBJ2-2, with 10 bases identical to TRBD1. This CDR3 is 16 amino acids long. Germline V CDR1 and CDR2: MDHEN, SYDVKM. Losses at the gene ends were 2 bases for V and 6 bases for J; bases not matched to a gene: 6. In DNA form, the CDR3 reads TGTGCCAGCAGTTTAGGGGGACAGGGGATAGCCGGGGAGCTGTTTTTT. It encodes CASSLGGQGIAGELFF.

The chain couples TRBV4-1 to TRBJ2-5; weak D call: TRBD2 (5 bases). Germline V gives CDR1 MGHRA, CDR2 YSYEKL. This CDR3 comprises 14 residues. Trimming pared 2 bases from V and 5 bases from J, leaving 12 bases between. The CDR3 spells CASSQMSGSETQYF. As DNA, the CDR3 is TGCGCCAGCAGCCAAATGTCGGGAAGCGAGACCCAGTACTTC.

The chain recombines TRBV30 with TRBJ2-5; no reliable D call. With 4 bases removed from V and 1 base from J, the gap between germline ends came to 7 bases. The CDR3 runs 12 residues. The germline gives CDR1 GTSNPN, CDR2 SVGIG (reference sequence). CDR3 nucleotides: TGTGCCTGGACAAACCTCCAAGAGACCCAGTACTTC. Its translation is CAWTNLQETQYF. The full variable domain, rest sourced from reference TRBV30 and TRBJ2-5, is SQTIHQWPATLVQPVGSPLSLECTVEGTSNPNLYWYRQAAGRGLQLLFYSVGIGQISSEVPQNLSASRPQDRQFILSSKKLLLSDSGFYLCAWTNLQETQYFGPGTRLLVL.

The chain employs TRBV9 and TRBJ2-1, with TRBD2 matching over 9 bases. Trimming cost V 1 base and J 8 bases; bases outside gene matches: 10. Per germline, CDR1 SGDLS and CDR2 YYNGEE. The CDR3 is 16 amino acids. CDR3 DNA sequence: TGTGCCAGCAGCGTAAGGTGGGCGGGAGGGGCGGATGAGCAGTTCTTC. Its protein product is CASSVRWAGGADEQFF.

This chain joins TRBV7-6 and TRBJ2-2; possibly TRBD1 for D (6 bases). V shed 3 bases and J shed 1 base, with 12 bases lying between them. Per germline, CDR1 SGHVS and CDR2 FNYEAQ. The length of the CDR3 is 16 residues. For the CDR3, the DNA is TGTGCCAGCAGCTTGTTGACGACAGGGAACACCGGGGAGCTGTTTTTT. It is translated as CASSLLTTGNTGELFF.

The V and J genes are TRBV13 and TRBJ1-4; D ambiguous. Per germline, CDR1 PRHDT and CDR2 FYEKMQ (reference sequence). V lost 1 base to trimming and J lost 0 bases, with 6 bases between them. CDR3 size: 15 residues. The CDR3: CASSLAGATNEKLFF. The CDR3 DNA follows: TGTGCCAGCAGCTTAGCCGGGGCAACTAATGAAAAACTGTTTTTT. Drawing the rest from reference TRBV13 and TRBJ1-4, the complete variable domain is AAGVIQSPRHLIKEKRETATLKCYPIPRHDTVYWYQQGPGQDPQFLISFYEKMQSDKGSIPDRFSAQQFSDYHSELNMSSLELGDSALYFCASSLAGATNEKLFFGSGTQLSVL.

This rearrangement joins TRBV14 to TRBJ1-2; possibly TRBD1 for D (5 bases). V lost 1 base and J 6 bases, leaving 18 bases between the germline ends. This CDR3 contains 16 residues. The germline gives CDR1 SGHDN, CDR2 FVKESK. CDR3 sequence: CASSQGLEGLLDGYTF. CDR3 nucleotide sequence: TGTGCCAGCAGCCAAGGGCTCGAGGGACTTTTGGATGGCTACACCTTC.

The chain recombines TRBV7-9 with TRBJ2-7; TRBD1 matches 11 bases. CDR3 size: 14 residues. The junction had 7 bases not matched to a gene; V was cut back by 5 bases and J by 7 bases. The germline CDR1 and CDR2 sequences are SEHNR and FQNEAQ (reference sequence). The CDR3 loop is CASSVGQGANEQYF. The DNA of the CDR3 is TGTGCCAGCAGCGTTGGACAGGGGGCGAATGAGCAGTACTTC.

This rearrangement joins TRBV5-6 to TRBJ2-7; 9 positions agree with TRBD2. V lost 4 bases to trimming and J lost 5 bases; unmatched junction nucleotides: 7. This CDR3 has 14 amino acids. Germline assignment: CDR1 SGHDT and CDR2 YYEEEE. For the CDR3, the DNA is TGTGCCAGCAGCAAAGGACTAGCGACAGACGAGCAGTACTTC. It translates to CASSKGLATDEQYF.

The CDR3 coding sequence is TGTGCCAGCAGCGACAGGGACGGAAACACCATATATTTT. Translated, it gives CASSDRDGNTIYF. V gene TRBV7-6 combines with J gene TRBJ1-3, with 7 bases fitting TRBD1. Germline CDR1 is SGHVS and CDR2 is FNYEAQ. The V segment lost 5 bases and the J segment 4 bases; nucleotides outside the gene matches: 2. The CDR3 spans 13 residues. The whole variable domain, filled in from reference TRBV7-6 and TRBJ1-3, reads GAGVSQSPRYKVTKRGQDVALRCDPISGHVSLYWYRQALGQGPEFLTYFNYEAQQDKSGLPNDRFSAERPEGSISTLTIQRTEQRDSAMYRCASSDRDGNTIYFGEGSWLTVV.

This chain uses TRBV9 with TRBJ2-1; 7 nucleotides line up with TRBD2. J gave up 8 bases and V 0 bases, and 11 bases lay outside the gene matches. Germline CDR1 SGDLS, CDR2 YYNGEE. This CDR3 spans 16 amino acids. The DNA of the CDR3 is TGTGCCAGCAGCGTAGAGGAGTTCTTTGCGGGGGATGAGCAGTTCTTC. Protein sequence: CASSVEEFFAGDEQFF.

On this clone: Relative to the germline gene, one junction end is altered; a read error may explain this. This chain joins TRBV10-2 and TRBJ2-1; no firm D call. CDR1 WSHSY and CDR2 SAAADI come from the germline V gene. This CDR3 region has 12 residues. For the CDR3, the DNA is TGCGCCAGAATAGATATTAGGCATGAGCAGCTCTTC. Its translation: CARIDIRHEQLF.

A note on this clone: This sample includes further DNA sequences coding for the same CDR3. The rearrangement joins TRBV7-9 to TRBJ2-7, with no clear D. The germline V gene has CDR1 SEHNR and CDR2 FQNEAQ (reference sequence). This CDR3 is built from 13 residues. Trimming took 0 bases from V and 2 from J, leaving 5 bases between them. The CDR3 nucleotides read TGTGCCAGCAGCTTAGCCGCAGCCTACGAGCAGTACTTC. Its translation: CASSLAAAYEQYF.